Below, 12 T cell receptor beta chains from the same sample are listed, as sequenced in a study of T cell changes during pregnancy in multiple sclerosis. Sequenced by immunoSEQ multiplex PCR; TCRdb stores in-frame clones only, minus some. The sample lists about 41,000 clones; approximately 90% were seen once. The input for sequencing was CD8+ T cells from peripheral blood mononuclear cells, taken in the third trimester of pregnancy. The origin of the receptors is a female donor with multiple sclerosis, enrolled in a pregnancy study.

Here the CDR3 reads CASSLYDRRETQYF. The CDR3 nucleotides are TGTGCCAGCAGCCTGTACGACAGGCGAGAGACCCAGTACTTC. The chain is built from TRBV7-2 and TRBJ2-5; TRBD1 is a possible D gene (6 bases). The V gene's germline CDR1 is SGHTA and CDR2 FQGNSA. This CDR3 is 14 amino acids long. Trimming shortened V by 5 bases and J by 4 bases, and 14 bases separated the two germline ends. Full variable domain (rest looked up from reference TRBV7-2 and TRBJ2-5): GAGVSQSPSNKVTEKGKDVELRCDPISGHTALYWYRQSLGQGLEFLIYFQGNSAPDKSGLPSDRFSAERTGGSVSTLTIQRTQQEDSAVYLCASSLYDRRETQYFGPGTRLLVL.

V gene TRBV27 combines with J gene TRBJ2-1; 7 positions agree with TRBD2. From germline, CDR1 is MNHEY and CDR2 SMNVEV (reference sequence). The CDR3 runs 15 residues. V lost 6 bases, J lost 2 bases, and 7 bases stayed unmatched. The CDR3 DNA is TGTGCCAGCAGGATGGGGGGGTTTCCCTACAATGAGCAGTTCTTC. Its protein is CASRMGGFPYNEQFF.

This sequence joins TRBV6-9 and TRBJ2-1; the match to TRBD2 covers 10 bases. The CDR3 runs to 18 residues. The germline V gene has CDR1 MNHGY and CDR2 SVAAGI. The trim removed 2 bases at V and 1 base at J, leaving 8 bases unmatched. CDR3 nucleotides: TGTGCCAGCAGTTATGGAACTAGCGGGATAGGGTCCTACAATGAGCAGTTCTTC. The encoded protein is CASSYGTSGIGSYNEQFF.

The rearrangement links TRBV7-9 to TRBJ1-2; TRBD1 might be the D (5 bases). Trimming pared 5 bases from V and 5 bases from J, leaving 18 bases between. This CDR3 spans 15 amino acids. The germline V gene encodes CDR1 SEHNR and CDR2 FQNEAQ (reference sequence). CDR3 nucleotides: TGTGCCAGCAGCGTCGGTGGAGACAGCGCATATGGCTACACCTTC. It specifies CASSVGGDSAYGYTF.

The chain uses TRBV14 and TRBJ1-1, with 7 bases that match TRBD1. The CDR3 totals 17 residues. V trimming: 4 bases; J trimming: 0 bases; junction bases outside the gene matches: 11. The germline V gene has CDR1 SGHDN and CDR2 FVKESK. CDR3 sequence reads: CASSPYTGDGLNTEAFF. The CDR3 region has the DNA TGTGCCAGCAGCCCTTATACAGGGGACGGGTTGAACACTGAAGCTTTCTTT.

V usage is TRBV10-2 and J usage is TRBJ2-1, with 9 positions matching TRBD2. The CDR3 is 15 amino acids. Germline V CDR1 and CDR2: WSHSY, SAAADI. Trimming cost V 5 bases and J 4 bases; bases outside gene matches: 6. The CDR3 loop is CASSLAGEVYNEQFF. The CDR3 DNA is TGCGCCAGCAGTTTAGCGGGAGAAGTTTACAATGAGCAGTTCTTC.

This chain connects TRBV7-2 to TRBJ2-2; a possible D gene is TRBD1 (5 bases). The CDR3 runs 12 residues. Trimming cost V 4 bases and J 8 bases, with 8 bases left between them. Germline V gives CDR1 SGHTA, CDR2 FQGNSA. This CDR3 reads CASSSRGGELFF. The CDR3 DNA reads TGTGCCAGCAGCTCTAGGGGAGGGGAGCTGTTTTTT.

This clone was recorded only once. The rearrangement joins TRBV28 to TRBJ2-3; 8 nucleotides agree with TRBD1. Germline V CDR1 and CDR2: MDHEN, SYDVKM. The CDR3 covers 15 residues. Losses at the gene ends were 6 bases for V and 0 bases for J; bases not matched to a gene: 5. The CDR3 loop is CASSRTGPSTDTQYF. The CDR3 coding sequence is TGTGCCAGCAGCCGGACAGGGCCGAGCACAGATACGCAGTATTTT. The whole variable domain, remainder taken from reference TRBV28 and TRBJ2-3, is DVKVTQSSRYLVKRTGEKVFLECVQDMDHENMFWYRQDPGLGLRLIYFSYDVKMKEKGDIPEGYSVSREKKERFSLILESASTNQTSMYLCASSRTGPSTDTQYFGPGTRLTVL.

This clone was observed a single time. This rearrangement joins TRBV6-5 to TRBJ2-1, with D unclear. V gave up 5 bases and J gave up 2 bases, with 7 bases separating them. CDR1 MNHEY and CDR2 SVGAGI come from the germline V gene. The CDR3 is made up of 13 amino acids. The CDR3 DNA reads TGTGCCAGCAGTCCACAAACCTACAATGAGCAGTTCTTC. Translating it yields CASSPQTYNEQFF.

This clone occurred a few times. This chain links TRBV19 with TRBJ1-1, with unresolved D. Germline V gives CDR1 LNHDA, CDR2 SQIVND (reference sequence). The CDR3 is 13 residues long. Trimming took off 2 bases at V and 1 base at J, with 5 bases between the two ends. For the CDR3, the DNA is TGTGCCAGTAGTATAAACGGGAACACTGAAGCTTTCTTT. Protein product: CASSINGNTEAFF.

The chain links TRBV27 to TRBJ2-7; 11 bases match TRBD2. Unmatched junction bases numbered 13, after V lost 5 bases and J lost 7 bases. Germline CDR1 and CDR2: MNHEY and SMNVEV (reference sequence). The CDR3 consists of 16 residues. The CDR3 reads CASSISSGRAALEQYF. CDR3 sequence (DNA): TGTGCCAGCAGTATAAGTAGCGGGAGGGCCGCCCTGGAGCAGTACTTC.

The J gene is TRBJ2-3, the V gene TRBV30; 12 nucleotides agree with TRBD2. Germline CDR1 is GTSNPN and CDR2 is SVGIG (reference sequence). The junction had 1 base not matched to a gene; V was cut back by 5 bases and J by 4 bases. CDR3 size: 13 residues. The CDR3 region has the DNA TGTGCCTGGGCTAGCGGGGGGGCAGATACGCAGTATTTT. Translation gives CAWASGGADTQYF.